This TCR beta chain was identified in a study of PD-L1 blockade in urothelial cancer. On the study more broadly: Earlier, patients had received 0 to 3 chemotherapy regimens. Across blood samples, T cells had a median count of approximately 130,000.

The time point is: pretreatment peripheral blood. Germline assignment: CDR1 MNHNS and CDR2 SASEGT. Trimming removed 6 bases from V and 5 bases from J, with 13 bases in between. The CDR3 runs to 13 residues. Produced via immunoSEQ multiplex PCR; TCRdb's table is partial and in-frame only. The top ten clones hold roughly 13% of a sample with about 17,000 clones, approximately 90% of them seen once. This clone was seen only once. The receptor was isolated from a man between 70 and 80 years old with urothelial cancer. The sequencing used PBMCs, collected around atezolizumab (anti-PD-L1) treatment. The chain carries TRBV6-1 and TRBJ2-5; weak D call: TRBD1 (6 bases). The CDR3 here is CASSGQPTETQYF. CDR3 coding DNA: TGTGCCAGCAGCGGACAGCCCACGGAGACCCAGTACTTC.